One sample yielded the 19 T cell receptor beta chains listed below, sequenced in a study of T cell responses to AZD1222 COVID-19 vaccine. The assay was immunoSEQ multiplex PCR, and TCRdb's table has in-frame clones only and misses some. The sample has more than 100,000 clones; around nine tenths are singletons. The sample in question was peripheral blood, obtained on day 0 of AZD1222 vaccination. The origin of the receptors is an adult in good health.

The chain links TRBV6-1 to TRBJ1-3, with D possibly matching TRBD1 (6 bases). The CDR3 contains 13 residues. V was clipped by 3 bases and J by 4 bases, with 7 bases between them. Germline V gene lookup returns CDR1 MNHNS and CDR2 SASEGT. The CDR3 sequence is CASSEDRGNTIYF. CDR3 bases: TGTGCCAGCAGTGAGGACAGAGGAAACACCATATATTTT.

This chain uses TRBV6-4 with TRBJ1-6; D not certain. Germline-derived CDR1 and CDR2 are MRHNA and SNTAGT. The germline V and J ends were trimmed by 2 bases and 3 bases, with 2 bases remaining between them. The CDR3 covers 13 residues. Here the CDR3 reads CASSDDYNSPLHF. The CDR3 DNA reads TGTGCCAGCAGTGACGACTATAATTCACCCCTCCACTTT.

Written as DNA, the CDR3 is TGCGCCAGCAGCCAAGTTTGGGGACAGGAAGGGGACGAGCAGTACTTC. This encodes CASSQVWGQEGDEQYF. J is TRBJ2-7 and V is TRBV4-1, with 8 bases fitting TRBD1. V gave up 1 base and J gave up 5 bases; unmatched junction bases: 10. CDR3 length: 16 amino acids. Germline CDR1 reads MGHRA; CDR2 reads YSYEKL.

This chain joins TRBV6-6 and TRBJ1-2; no clear D. Germline V gene lookup returns CDR1 MNHNY and CDR2 SVGAGI (reference sequence). The germline V and J ends were trimmed by 2 bases and 5 bases, with 9 bases remaining between them. CDR3 length: 13 residues. DNA of the CDR3: TGTGCCAGCAGTTACGGGGAAGGGTATGGCTACACCTTC. This encodes CASSYGEGYGYTF.

V and J are TRBV5-6 and TRBJ2-1; D gene uncertain. Germline V gene lookup returns CDR1 SGHDT and CDR2 YYEEEE. V shed 4 bases and J shed 2 bases, with 7 bases lying between them. This CDR3 has 13 residues. CDR3 coding DNA: TGTGCCAGCAGCGTAGGGACCTACAATGAGCAGTTCTTC. Residues: CASSVGTYNEQFF.

As to this clone: The same CDR3 can be traced to other DNA sequences in this sample. V gene TRBV2 combines with J gene TRBJ1-5; no reliable D call. The V end was cut by 5 bases, the J end by 0 bases, with 5 bases between. The CDR3 has 13 amino acids. CDR1 is SNHLY, CDR2 FYNNEI, per germline. CDR3: CASSYNSNQPQHF. In DNA, the CDR3 is TGTGCCAGCAGTTATAATAGCAATCAGCCCCAGCATTTT.

The chain employs TRBV2 and TRBJ2-2; D gene unclear. V was trimmed by 2 bases and J by 6 bases, leaving 10 bases between them. This CDR3 spans 14 amino acids. CDR1 SNHLY and CDR2 FYNNEI come from the germline V gene. The CDR3 is CASSETKGAGELFF. CDR3 in DNA: TGTGCCAGCAGTGAAACAAAGGGCGCCGGGGAGCTGTTTTTT.

The gene calls are TRBV30 and TRBJ1-5; 7 bases align to TRBD1. V gave up 1 base and J gave up 6 bases; unmatched junction bases: 9. The CDR3 contains 15 residues. The germline V gene has CDR1 GTSNPN and CDR2 SVGIG (reference sequence). In DNA, the CDR3 is TGTGCCTGGAGTGAGGGGGCAGGGGGTGCTCAGCCCCAGCATTTT. This encodes CAWSEGAGGAQPQHF. The full variable domain, rest sourced from reference TRBV30 and TRBJ1-5, is SQTIHQWPATLVQPVGSPLSLECTVEGTSNPNLYWYRQAAGRGLQLLFYSVGIGQISSEVPQNLSASRPQDRQFILSSKKLLLSDSGFYLCAWSEGAGGAQPQHFGDGTRLSIL.

The chain couples TRBV18 to TRBJ1-4; D is possibly TRBD1 (6 bases). Trimming removed 3 bases at V and 5 bases at J, with 10 bases between. Per germline, CDR1 KGHSH and CDR2 LQKENI. CDR3 length: 14 amino acids. CDR3: CASSPRGPNEKLFF. The CDR3 DNA reads TGTGCCAGCTCACCCCGGGGGCCAAATGAAAAACTGTTTTTT.

The V gene is TRBV13, the J gene TRBJ2-1; 10 nucleotides match TRBD1. V lost 4 bases to trimming and J lost 2 bases; unmatched junction nucleotides: 11. The CDR3 is made up of 18 amino acids. The germline V gene encodes CDR1 PRHDT and CDR2 FYEKMQ (reference sequence). The CDR3 protein is CASSSGTGVYGAYNEQFF. In DNA form, the CDR3 reads TGTGCCAGCAGCTCCGGGACAGGGGTGTATGGGGCCTACAATGAGCAGTTCTTC.

CDR3 residues: CASSMVINQPQHF. CDR3 nucleotide sequence: TGTGCCAGTAGTATGGTCATAAATCAGCCCCAGCATTTT. V is TRBV19 and J is TRBJ1-5; D is unclear. From germline, CDR1 is LNHDA and CDR2 SQIVND (reference sequence). The CDR3 is 13 amino acids. Between the trimmed V and J ends, which lost 3 bases and 4 bases, there was a span of 7 bases.

The chain combines TRBV9 with TRBJ1-1; D gene ambiguous. CDR3 size: 15 residues. V was pared by 0 bases and J by 1 base, with 10 bases between. Germline lookup yields CDR1 SGDLS and CDR2 YYNGEE. The CDR3 here is CASSVVPLGNTEAFF. The CDR3 bases are TGTGCCAGCAGCGTAGTCCCCCTAGGGAACACTGAAGCTTTCTTT.

The rearrangement joins TRBV15 to TRBJ1-6; D gene ambiguous. The CDR3 has 13 residues. V lost 5 bases and J lost 3, with 5 bases in between. The germline gives CDR1 LNHNV, CDR2 YYDKDF (reference sequence). DNA of the CDR3: TGTGCCACCAGCGACGGCTATAATTCACCCCTCCACTTT. This encodes CATSDGYNSPLHF.

V and J are TRBV5-5 and TRBJ2-2, with D possibly called TRBD1 or TRBD2 (5 bases each). V was cut by 1 base and J by 6 bases, with 7 bases left in between. CDR1 and CDR2 from the germline V gene are SGHKS and YYEKEE (reference sequence). The length of the CDR3 is 13 residues. Here the CDR3 DNA reads TGTGCCAGCAGCTTGTGGGACGCCGGGGAGCTGTTTTTT. It is translated as CASSLWDAGELFF.

The chain employs TRBV6-5 and TRBJ1-2; possible D gene TRBD1, 5 bases. This CDR3 has 15 residues. Germline CDR1 and CDR2: MNHEY and SVGAGI. Trimming took off 6 bases at V and 4 bases at J, with 18 bases between the two ends. The CDR3 nucleotides read TGTGCCAGCAGCGAGACACCCGGGGCCGCCTATGGCTACACCTTC. Protein sequence: CASSETPGAAYGYTF.

This rearrangement joins TRBV19 to TRBJ1-2; TRBD1 agrees at 7 bases. The length of the CDR3 is 14 residues. V lost 5 bases, J lost 5 bases, and 8 bases stayed unmatched. Germline V lookup: CDR1 LNHDA, CDR2 SQIVND (reference sequence). The chain's CDR3 is CASSPQGTTYGYTF. The CDR3 region has the DNA TGTGCCAGTAGTCCACAGGGGACTACTTATGGCTACACCTTC.

The CDR3 loop is CASTSRGWGTEAFF. The CDR3 nucleotides read TGTGCCAGCACCTCGAGGGGTTGGGGCACTGAAGCTTTCTTT. The chain couples TRBV6-5 to TRBJ1-1; tentatively, D is TRBD1 (5 bases). V was shortened by 7 bases and J by 4 bases, with 16 bases between the two germline ends. The CDR3 covers 14 residues. Germline-derived CDR1 and CDR2 are MNHEY and SVGAGI.

V is TRBV11-2 and J is TRBJ2-7, with 11 positions matching TRBD1. CDR1 is SGHAT and CDR2 is FQNNGV in the germline V gene. J was trimmed by 4 bases and V by 4 bases; bases with no gene match: 3. CDR3 size: 14 residues. CDR3: CASSSGQGVYEQYF. The CDR3 DNA reads as TGTGCCAGCAGCTCGGGACAGGGGGTGTACGAGCAGTACTTC.

The J gene is TRBJ1-2, the V gene TRBV7-5; TRBD1, the table's D call, was not compared with the DNA. TRBV7-5 is recorded as a pseudogene. The CDR3 is 18 residues long. The CDR3 loop is CARSLASRGQKIHYGYTF. The CDR3 DNA sequence: TGTGCCAGAAGCTTAGCTAGCAGGGGACAGAAAATTCACTATGGCTACACCTTC.